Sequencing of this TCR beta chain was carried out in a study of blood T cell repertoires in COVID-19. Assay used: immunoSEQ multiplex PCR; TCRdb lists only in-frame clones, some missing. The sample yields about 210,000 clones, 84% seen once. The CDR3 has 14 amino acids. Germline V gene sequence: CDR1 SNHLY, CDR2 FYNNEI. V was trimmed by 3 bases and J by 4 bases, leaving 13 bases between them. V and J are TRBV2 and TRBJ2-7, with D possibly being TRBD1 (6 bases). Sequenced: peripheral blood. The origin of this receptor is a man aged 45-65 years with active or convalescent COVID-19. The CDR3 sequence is CASSEWQGKYEQYV. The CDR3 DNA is TGTGCCAGCAGTGAGTGGCAGGGGAAATACGAGCAGTACGTC.